A selection of T cell receptor beta chains follows, all from one sample in a study of cytotoxic CD8 clonotypes in ibrutinib-treated CLL. The table came from immunoSEQ multiplex PCR; TCRdb's copy has only in-frame clones and leaves some out. The table shows about 300,000 clones, with approximately 76% occurring only once. Sequenced material: PBMCs, taken at disease progression, from a patient treated with ibrutinib. All receptors come from a human donor with chronic lymphocytic leukemia. Each CDR3 is given with its conserved first and last residue. The D gene is left open where the match is weak. Some rows mark clone size as missing; the rest say once, few, many or name a class of expanded clone.

clone_size	v_call	d_call	j_call	cdr3_aa	cdr3_nt
once	TRBV19	TRBD2	TRBJ2-2	CASSIISGSGTGELFF	TGTGCCAGTAGTATAATTAGCGGGAGCGGGACCGGGGAGCTGTTTTTT
NA	TRBV27	TRBD1	TRBJ1-2	CASSLSGQGNGYTF	TGTGCCAGCAGTTTATCGGGACAGGGGAATGGCTACACCTTC
NA	TRBV5-1	TRBD2	TRBJ2-3	CASSFSGTSTDTQYF	TGCGCCAGCAGCTTTAGCGGGACGAGCACAGATACGCAGTATTTT
NA	TRBV6-1	NA	TRBJ2-3	CASSLEGGADTQYF	TGTGCCAGCAGTCTGGAGGGGGGGGCAGATACGCAGTATTTT
once	TRBV2	NA	TRBJ2-3	CASSIIWAGDTQYF	TGTGCCAGCAGCATAATTTGGGCCGGGGATACGCAGTATTTT
few	TRBV4-2	TRBD1	TRBJ1-2	CASSQRDRGNYGYTF	TGTGCCAGCAGCCAACGGGACAGGGGGAACTATGGCTACACCTTC
NA	TRBV5-4	TRBD2	TRBJ2-3	CASSLPSGEVRDTQYF	TGTGCCAGCAGCTTGCCTAGCGGGGAAGTTCGGGATACGCAGTATTTT
NA	TRBV29-1	NA	TRBJ1-1	CSVEVQGNTEAFF	TGCAGCGTTGAAGTACAGGGGAACACTGAAGCTTTCTTT
NA	TRBV2	NA	TRBJ2-7	CASSEGTGPYEQYF	TGTGCCAGCAGTGAAGGAACAGGACCCTACGAGCAGTACTTC
once	TRBV10-3	NA	TRBJ2-7	CAISDGGRDEQYF	TGTGCCATCAGTGACGGGGGAAGGGACGAGCAGTACTTC
NA	TRBV6-1	NA	TRBJ1-1	CASNPMASGNTEAFF	TGTGCCAGCAACCCTATGGCAAGTGGAAACACTGAAGCTTTCTTT
NA	TRBV28	NA	TRBJ2-1	CASKPIRDEQFF	TGTGCCAGCAAACCAATAAGGGATGAGCAGTTCTTC
NA	TRBV29-1	NA	TRBJ1-2	CSVARLGSQDYGYTF	TGCAGCGTTGCCCGATTGGGGTCCCAGGACTATGGCTACACCTTC
NA	TRBV7-8	TRBD2	TRBJ2-7	CASSARRGVAYEQYF	TGTGCCAGCAGCGCCCGGCGGGGGGTGGCCTACGAGCAGTACTTC
NA	TRBV2	TRBD2	TRBJ2-3	CASSPVAGGLTDTQYF	TGTGCCAGCAGTCCAGTAGCGGGGGGTCTCACAGATACGCAGTATTTT
NA	TRBV2	NA	TRBJ1-2	CASSDRGIYGYTF	TGTGCCAGCAGTGACCGGGGAATATATGGCTACACCTTC
NA	TRBV7-3	NA	TRBJ2-1	CASSTGSYNEQFF	TGTGCCAGCAGCACAGGGTCCTACAATGAGCAGTTCTTC
NA	TRBV9	NA	TRBJ2-2	CASSVGADGELFF	TGTGCCAGCAGCGTTGGGGCAGACGGGGAGCTGTTTTTT
NA	TRBV29-1	NA	TRBJ2-7	CSVGPRQVREQYF	TGCAGCGTTGGCCCCCGCCAGGTCCGCGAGCAGTACTTC
NA	TRBV5-1	NA	TRBJ1-2	CASSLDRYGYTF	TGCGCCAGCAGCTTGGACAGATACGGCTACACCTTC
NA	TRBV11-2	NA	TRBJ2-7	CASSASFSTDEQYF	TGTGCCAGCAGCGCGTCGTTCTCTACGGACGAGCAGTACTTC
NA	TRBV28	NA	TRBJ1-3	CASSFPPGNTIYF	TGTGCCAGCAGTTTCCCCCCTGGAAACACCATATATTTT
once	TRBV5-4	TRBD1	TRBJ2-2	CATTDRGQNAGELFF	TGTGCCACTACGGACAGGGGGCAGAACGCCGGGGAGCTGTTTTTT
NA	TRBV4-1	NA	TRBJ1-4	CASSQERIRSEKLFF	TGCGCCAGCAGCCAAGAGCGAATAAGGAGTGAAAAACTGTTTTTT
many	TRBV11-2	NA	TRBJ1-2	CASSLDRQGGYTF	TGTGCCAGCAGCTTAGATCGGCAGGGCGGCTACACCTTC
NA	TRBV25-1	TRBD2	TRBJ2-3	CASSDLAGEGTDTQYF	TGTGCCAGCAGTGACCTAGCGGGAGAAGGCACAGATACGCAGTATTTT
NA	TRBV6-5	TRBD1	TRBJ2-3	CASSSDRGGTQYF	TGTGCCAGCAGTTCAGACAGGGGGGGTACGCAGTATTTT
NA	TRBV7-2	NA	TRBJ1-5	CASSSMTGQPQHF	TGTGCCAGCAGCTCCATGACCGGGCAGCCCCAGCATTTT
NA	TRBV4-1	NA	TRBJ2-1	CASSQVLTGLFYNEQFF	TGCGCCAGCAGCCAAGTTTTGACAGGACTTTTCTACAATGAGCAGTTCTTC
few	TRBV2	NA	TRBJ1-6	CASGRTFTLHF	TGTGCCAGCGGCCGCACTTTCACCCTCCACTTT
NA	TRBV10-2	NA	TRBJ2-6	CASQGGGSGANVLTF	TGCGCGTCACAGGGTGGGGGCTCTGGGGCCAACGTCCTGACTTTC
NA	TRBV2	TRBD2	TRBJ2-1	CASSEGTSPFEQFF	TGTGCCAGCAGTGAAGGGACTAGTCCGTTCGAGCAGTTCTTC
NA	TRBV25-1	TRBD1	TRBJ2-5	CASSGTGTGFGETQYF	TGTGCCAGCAGTGGGACCGGGACAGGGTTTGGAGAGACCCAGTACTTC
NA	TRBV13	TRBD2	TRBJ2-7	CASSLSRTSGGYEQYF	TGTGCCAGCAGCTTATCCCGGACTAGCGGGGGGTACGAGCAGTACTTC
NA	TRBV7-2	NA	TRBJ2-1	CASSFLADPNEQFF	TGTGCCAGCAGCTTCCTAGCCGACCCAAATGAGCAGTTCTTC
NA	TRBV29-1	NA	TRBJ1-1	CSVGGGGGSTEAFF	TGCAGCGTTGGTGGGGGAGGAGGTTCCACTGAAGCTTTCTTT
NA	TRBV18	TRBD2	TRBJ2-3	CASSPRRAGADTQYF	TGTGCCAGCTCACCCCGCCGGGCGGGGGCAGATACGCAGTATTTT
NA	TRBV11-2	NA	TRBJ2-7	CASSLGGGTSYEQYF	TGTGCCAGCAGCTTAGGGGGTGGTACTAGCTACGAGCAGTACTTC
NA	TRBV19	NA	TRBJ2-3	CASSIRGSGIGIGTDTQYF	TGTGCCAGTAGTATAAGAGGTTCTGGGATCGGGATCGGCACAGATACGCAGTATTTT
NA	TRBV27	TRBD1	TRBJ1-1	CASSHRGTEAFF	TGTGCCAGCAGTCACAGGGGAACTGAAGCTTTCTTT
few	TRBV6-5	NA	TRBJ2-7	CASMGGGAPIEQYF	TGTGCCAGCATGGGAGGGGGCGCCCCTATCGAGCAGTACTTC
few	TRBV19	NA	TRBJ1-2	CASRQTNYGYTF	TGTGCCAGTCGCCAGACCAACTATGGCTACACCTTC
NA	TRBV28	NA	TRBJ2-5	CASSLPKTGQETQYF	TGTGCCAGCAGTTTACCCAAGACAGGTCAAGAGACCCAGTACTTC
NA	TRBV27	TRBD1	TRBJ1-5	CASKVRGVGQPQHF	TGTGCCAGCAAGGTCAGGGGGGTGGGACAGCCCCAGCATTTT
NA	TRBV4-2	TRBD1	TRBJ1-3	CASSSRTGSGNTIYF	TGTGCCAGCAGTTCGAGGACAGGGAGTGGAAACACCATATATTTT
NA	TRBV9	TRBD2	TRBJ2-1	CASSDDMSGRGNEQFF	TGTGCCAGCAGCGACGATATGAGCGGGAGGGGGAATGAGCAGTTCTTC
few	TRBV29-1	TRBD1	TRBJ1-5	CSVGDRGNQPQHF	TGCAGCGTTGGGGACAGGGGGAATCAGCCCCAGCATTTT
NA	TRBV7-9	TRBD1	TRBJ2-7	CASSSGQGALRTYEQYF	TGTGCCAGCAGCTCCGGACAGGGGGCCTTAAGAACCTACGAGCAGTACTTC
once	TRBV15	TRBD1	TRBJ2-7	CATSRRQGGYEQYF	TGTGCCACCAGCAGACGACAGGGCGGGTACGAGCAGTACTTC
NA	TRBV4-3	TRBD2	TRBJ2-7	CASSQGNRGLAQSYEQYF	TGCGCCAGCAGCCAAGGCAATCGGGGACTAGCCCAGTCCTACGAGCAGTACTTC
few	TRBV7-9	TRBD1	TRBJ2-7	CASSYGQGDEQYF	TGTGCCAGCAGCTACGGACAGGGAGACGAGCAGTACTTC
NA	TRBV14	NA	TRBJ1-1	CASSLKGNTEAFF	TGTGCCAGCAGCCTCAAGGGGAACACTGAAGCTTTCTTT
NA	TRBV7-2	TRBD1	TRBJ1-2	CASSLDSPDRPHGYTF	TGTGCCAGCAGCTTAGATAGCCCGGACAGGCCTCATGGCTACACCTTC
few	TRBV29-1	TRBD2	TRBJ2-2	CSVAAGGPSGELFF	TGCAGCGTTGCTGCGGGAGGGCCATCCGGGGAGCTGTTTTTT
once	TRBV7-2	TRBD2	TRBJ2-7	CASSVRRGGSYEQYF	TGTGCCAGCAGCGTTCGCAGAGGCGGGAGCTACGAGCAGTACTTC
NA	TRBV4-1	NA	TRBJ2-7	CASSQEVPFEQYF	TGCGCCAGCAGCCAAGAGGTGCCGTTCGAGCAGTACTTC
NA	TRBV5-1	NA	TRBJ2-3	CASSLEAVTSTDTQYF	TGCGCCAGCAGCTTGGAGGCAGTTACTAGCACAGATACGCAGTATTTT
few	TRBV4-1	NA	TRBJ1-2	CASSPGRLRNYGYTF	TGCGCCAGCAGCCCAGGGCGTCTGCGAAACTATGGCTACACCTTC
once	TRBV28	TRBD1	TRBJ2-5	CASSVTGERETQYF	TGTGCCAGCAGTGTGACAGGGGAGAGAGAGACCCAGTACTTC
few	TRBV7-3	TRBD1	TRBJ1-2	CASSLDRGYHGYTF	TGTGCCAGCAGCTTGGACAGGGGGTACCATGGCTACACCTTC